This TCR beta chain comes out of a study of shared clonotypes between healthy human individuals (dated by TCRdb to 2020 to 2022). With regard to the full study: Three men and two women, aged 18 to 49 years, made up the cohort. Per donor, three plates each were used for CD4 naive and CD4 memory, two for CD8 naive, and one for CD8 memory. Different laboratories and diverse techniques were used to prepare libraries and sequence TCR repertoires, to increase sequencing depth and limit assay-specific biases. Per donor, leukapheresis produced somewhere between about 0.8 and 9 billion PBMCs. The study deeply sequenced blood TCR repertoires of about five healthy adults to estimate repertoire size and the extent of clonotype sharing between individuals.

The paper's findings and limits, for the study overall: The small number of donors limited the genetic and exposure-history diversity represented. Incomplete sequencing was indicated by rarefaction of sorted-subset datasets, despite the large sequencing depth. Pairwise subsampling indicated that sequencing depth was expected to affect the degree of clonotype sharing among donors. Sampling was restricted to blood, and TCR repertoires in tissues likely differ from the TCR repertoires found in blood. About 4.5% of naive CD4, roughly 3.6% of naive CD8, approximately 2% of memory CD4, and about 0.4% of memory CD8 clonotypes were shared across four donors. Naive subsets generally had larger estimated clonotype richness than memory subsets did. Compared with non-shared clonotypes, the clonotypes found in all four sorted-subset donors had higher generation probabilities.

Using the deep immunoSEQ assay, multiplex PCR amplified TCR CDR3 regions from genomic DNA. Genomic DNA extracted from each cell subset was distributed evenly over all wells of several immunoSEQ 96-well plates, and each plate served as one replicate. Each replicate PCR for sorted subsets received roughly 0.2 ug genomic DNA, equal to 28,000 or so T cell genomes. The purified libraries were quantified using a Qubit 3.0 fluorometer, sized with a Bioanalyzer 2100, and then quantified again using the KAPA Library Quantification kit. A separate single-read 150-cycle Illumina NextSeq 550 flow cell was used to sequence each immunoSEQ 96-well plate. The authors processed their data as follows. Because the immunoSEQ output included only junctional sequences and no quality scores, the filtering could not be the same as the filtering used for full-length reads. To assign V/J genes and CDR3, sequences were annotated against IMGT germline references using PyIR, a Python wrapper for IgBLAST v1.9. Reads were removed for weak V/J assignments (E-value above 1e-6), missing CDR3, stop codons, out-of-frame junctions, or ambiguous translated residues. V3J clonotypes were defined as sequences sharing the same inferred V gene, J gene, and CDR3 amino acid sequence. To compute the percentage overlap between repertoires, the number of shared unique clonotypes was divided by the size of the smaller repertoire. RTK rarefaction, the Chao1 estimator, and Recon v2.1 estimates of unobserved clonotypes were used to assess repertoire richness. For all TCRbeta clonotypes obtained by the gDNA method from four donors, generation probabilities were computed with OLGA. As stored in TCRdb, this immuneACCESS dataset retains in-frame rearrangements with V and J assigned. A fraction of the clones does not appear; measured against another copy, unresolved V genes explain less than half of the discrepancy, and the remainder lacks a known reason. D and trimming come from the DNA, and the V and J calls and clone size come from that table. Across this sample there are 600,000 to 750,000 clones, with just under 75% seen only once. The ten largest make up approximately 1.7% of the sample.

V and J are truncated by 10 bases and 9 bases respectively, leaving an intervening sequence of 16 bases. The CDR3 sequence holds 12 residues, the cysteine and phenylalanine included. The entry retains the CDR3 DNA only, 36 bases that are in frame from base 1. Per the germline V gene, WSHSY is the CDR1 and SAAADI is the CDR2. The donors were healthy, HIV-negative adults who had no recently reported acute infections or vaccinations. All donors were Caucasian adults living in Nashville, Tennessee, USA. CD4+ T cells were enriched by magnetic negative selection, after which naive cells were positively selected on CD45RA and the negative fraction was taken as the memory subset. Blood was collected by leukapheresis, and PBMCs were isolated by Ficoll-Histopaque density gradient centrifugation and then cryopreserved in liquid nitrogen vapor phase. Analytical flow cytometry was used to check the purity and quantity of every magnetically sorted T cell population. Each sorted fraction had its genomic DNA isolated and then quantified by UV absorbance on a Nanodrop 2000c.

Worth noting for this clone: This clone's antigen is unknown. Within one base of it there is no much larger clone, and no base qualities were kept.

The specimen sequenced was memory CD4+ T cells sorted from blood. According to the study, the label for this sample's cell subset or site signals: CD45RA-negative fraction. This clonotype originated in a woman in her 30s in good health. The V and J genes are TRBV10-2 and TRBJ2-1; perhaps TRBD1 is the D gene, with 5 bases matching. The sequence in DNA is TGCGCCACCAAGATACAGGCGGCTGAGCAGTTCTTC. Its protein product is CATKIQAAEQFF.